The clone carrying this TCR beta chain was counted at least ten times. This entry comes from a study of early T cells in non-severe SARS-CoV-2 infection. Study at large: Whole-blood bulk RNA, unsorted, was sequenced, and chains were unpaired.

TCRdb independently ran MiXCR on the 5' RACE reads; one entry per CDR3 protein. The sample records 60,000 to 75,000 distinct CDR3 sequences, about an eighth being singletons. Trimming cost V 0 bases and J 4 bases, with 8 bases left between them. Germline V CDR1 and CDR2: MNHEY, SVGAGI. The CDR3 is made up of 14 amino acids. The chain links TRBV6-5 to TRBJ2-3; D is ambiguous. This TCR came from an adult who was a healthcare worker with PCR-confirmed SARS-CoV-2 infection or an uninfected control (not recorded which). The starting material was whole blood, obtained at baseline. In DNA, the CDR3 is TGTGCCAGCAGTTACTCGAAGGCTTCAGATACGCAGTATTTT. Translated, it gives CASSYSKASDTQYF.